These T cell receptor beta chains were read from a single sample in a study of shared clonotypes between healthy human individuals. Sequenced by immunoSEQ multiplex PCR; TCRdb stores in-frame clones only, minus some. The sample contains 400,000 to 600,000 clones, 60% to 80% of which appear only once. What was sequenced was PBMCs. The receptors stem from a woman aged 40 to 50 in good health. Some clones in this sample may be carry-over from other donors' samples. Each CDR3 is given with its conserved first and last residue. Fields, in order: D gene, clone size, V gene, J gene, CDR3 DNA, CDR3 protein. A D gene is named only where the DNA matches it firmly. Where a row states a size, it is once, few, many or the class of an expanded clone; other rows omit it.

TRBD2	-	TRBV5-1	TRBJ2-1	TGCGCCAGCAGCCTACTCGGGACTAGCGGGAGGGGGTCAAACAATGAGCAGTTCTTC	CASSLLGTSGRGSNNEQFF
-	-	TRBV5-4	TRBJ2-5	TGTGCCAGCAGCTCGTGGGCTAGCGTAGAGACCCAGTACTTC	CASSSWASVETQYF
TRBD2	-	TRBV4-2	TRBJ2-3	TGTGCCAGCAGCCGCATAGCGGGAGTGATAGATACGCAGTATTTT	CASSRIAGVIDTQYF
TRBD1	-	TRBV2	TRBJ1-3	TGTGCCAGCAAGGGGGGATTAACAGGGGCTGGAAACACCATATATTTT	CASKGGLTGAGNTIYF
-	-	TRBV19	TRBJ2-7	TGTGCCAGTAGTACCGTTGGGGGGGCTTCGGGCGAGCAGTACTTC	CASSTVGGASGEQYF
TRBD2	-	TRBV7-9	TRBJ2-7	TGTGCCAGCAGCGGCACTAGCGGGAGAGCGAGGGAGCAGTACTTC	CASSGTSGRAREQYF
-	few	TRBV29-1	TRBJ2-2	TGCAGCGTTGTAGCGTCCGGAGGGAGCACCGGGGAGCTGTTTTTT	CSVVASGGSTGELFF
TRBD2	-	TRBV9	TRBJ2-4	TGTGCCAGCAGCCAAGGACTAGCGGGAGTGAGCATTCAGTACTTC	CASSQGLAGVSIQYF
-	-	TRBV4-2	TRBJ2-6	TGTGCCAGCAGCCAAGAGTTCGATATCTCTGGGGCCAACGTCCTGACTTTC	CASSQEFDISGANVLTF
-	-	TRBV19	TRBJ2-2	TGTGCCAGTAGTATTAGCCTAGCGCCAAGCTGGGAGCTGTTTTTT	CASSISLAPSWELFF
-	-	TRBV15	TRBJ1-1	TGTGCCACCAGCAGACCGCCCGTCAGGGGTGAAGCTTTCTTT	CATSRPPVRGEAFF
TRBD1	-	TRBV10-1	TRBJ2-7	TGCGCCAGCAATAACAGGGGTAGGTACGAGCAGTACTTC	CASNNRGRYEQYF
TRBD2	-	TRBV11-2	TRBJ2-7	TGTGCCAGCAATCCCGGGACTAGCGGACTCCGATACTACGAGCAGTACTTC	CASNPGTSGLRYYEQYF
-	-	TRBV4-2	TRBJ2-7	TGTGCCAGCAGCCAAGGGTTTGTTCAGGCGGGCTACGAGCAGTACTTC	CASSQGFVQAGYEQYF
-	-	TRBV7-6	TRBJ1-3	TGTGCCAGCAGCTTAGCCGACCTGGGCAGTGGAAACACCATATATTTT	CASSLADLGSGNTIYF
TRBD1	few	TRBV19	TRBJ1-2	TGTGCCAGTAGTATAGACGGGACAGGGCCCGGTGGCTACACCTTC	CASSIDGTGPGGYTF
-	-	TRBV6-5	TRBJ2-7	TGTGCCAGCAGTTACCGGGACACGGCCACCTACGAGCAGTACTTC	CASSYRDTATYEQYF
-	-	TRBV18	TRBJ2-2	TGTGCCAGCTCACCAAGTTGGGGAACCGGGGAGCTGTTTTTT	CASSPSWGTGELFF
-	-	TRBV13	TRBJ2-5	TGTGCCAGCAGCTTAGGGCAGGGGAGGGAAAAGACCCAGTACTTC	CASSLGQGREKTQYF
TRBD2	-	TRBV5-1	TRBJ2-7	TGCGCCAGCAGCTTGGGGACTAGCGGGAGCGAGCAGTACTTC	CASSLGTSGSEQYF
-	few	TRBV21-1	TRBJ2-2	TGTGCCAGCAGCAAAATCACCGGGGAGCTGTTTTTT	CASSKITGELFF
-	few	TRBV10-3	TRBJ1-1	TGTGCCGTCGGGCGCGGGACTGAAGCTTTCTTT	CAVGRGTEAFF
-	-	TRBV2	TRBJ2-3	TGTGCCACCCGGAAAACACCCAGCACAGATACGCAGTATTTT	CATRKTPSTDTQYF
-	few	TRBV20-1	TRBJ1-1	TGCAGTGCTAGGGGGAACACTGAAGCTTTCTTT	CSARGNTEAFF
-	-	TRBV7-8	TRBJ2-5	TGTGCCAGCAGCTCGGAGTTGGGGGAGACCCAGTACTTC	CASSSELGETQYF
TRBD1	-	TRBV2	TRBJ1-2	TGTGCCAGCAGTGAAGCAGGGGGCTACTATGGCTACACCTTC	CASSEAGGYYGYTF
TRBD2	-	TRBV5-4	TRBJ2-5	TGTGCCAGCAGCCTCACTAGCGGGGGCCCGGGGACCCAGTACTTC	CASSLTSGGPGTQYF
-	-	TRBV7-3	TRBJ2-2	TGTGCCAGCAGCCCCACCGGGACGGTTGGCGGGGAGCTGTTTTTT	CASSPTGTVGGELFF
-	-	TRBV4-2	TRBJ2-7	TGTGCCAGCAGCCAAGCTGAGGGAGTTGGCTACGAGCAGTACTTC	CASSQAEGVGYEQYF
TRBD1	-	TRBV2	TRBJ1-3	TGTGCCAGCGGAACAGGGGTAGGAAACACCATATATTTT	CASGTGVGNTIYF
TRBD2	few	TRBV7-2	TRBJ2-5	TGTGCCAGCAGCTCCCCGACTAGCGAGAGGGGGACCCAGTACTTC	CASSSPTSERGTQYF
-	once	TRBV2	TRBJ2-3	TGTGCCAGCAGTTATGGGGCAGATACGCAGTATTTT	CASSYGADTQYF
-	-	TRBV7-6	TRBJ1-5	TGTGCCAGCAGCTTTGTAAGCGGGCCCCAGCATTTT	CASSFVSGPQHF
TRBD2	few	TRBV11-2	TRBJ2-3	TGTGCCAGCAGCAGGGTTCGGGCGGGAGCTCCCCCCGGCACAGATACGCAGTATTTT	CASSRVRAGAPPGTDTQYF
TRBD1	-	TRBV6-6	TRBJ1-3	TGTGCCAGCAGCCTCCGGGGACAGGGGGCTGGAAACACCATATATTTT	CASSLRGQGAGNTIYF
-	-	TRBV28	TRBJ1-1	TGTGCCAGCTCCCTCAGAGGACGGGGAGGGACTGAAGCTTTCTTT	CASSLRGRGGTEAFF
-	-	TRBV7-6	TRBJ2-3	TGTGCCAGCAGCCCCTCCCGAGCGGCTAGCACAGATACGCAGTATTTT	CASSPSRAASTDTQYF
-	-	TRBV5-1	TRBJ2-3	TGCGCCAGCAGCTTGGAGGGACCGCCTCTTACAGATACGCAGTATTTT	CASSLEGPPLTDTQYF
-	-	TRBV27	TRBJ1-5	TGTGCCAGCAGTTTTCGGGACAGCAATCAGCCCCAGCATTTT	CASSFRDSNQPQHF
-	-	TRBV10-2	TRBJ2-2	TGCGCCAGCAGTGGGCTCGAAACCGGGGAGCTGTTTTTT	CASSGLETGELFF
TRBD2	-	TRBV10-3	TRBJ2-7	TGTGCCATCAGTGAGTCCCTAGCGGACTCCTACGAGCAGTACTTC	CAISESLADSYEQYF
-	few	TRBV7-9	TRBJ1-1	TGTGCCAGCAGCGACCGGGACAAGAACACTGAAGCTTTCTTT	CASSDRDKNTEAFF
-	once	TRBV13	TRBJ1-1	TGTGCCAGCAGCTTACGGCGGCCAGAAGCTTTCTTT	CASSLRRPEAFF
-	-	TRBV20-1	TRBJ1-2	TGCAGTGCTAGAGGCGGATATGGCTACACCTTC	CSARGGYGYTF
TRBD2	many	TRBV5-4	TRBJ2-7	TGTGCCAGCAGCCCCCTCCCGGGTGCGGGAGGCGACGAGCAGTACTTC	CASSPLPGAGGDEQYF
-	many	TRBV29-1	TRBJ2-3	TGCAGCGTTGAGACGGGAAATACGCAGTATTTT	CSVETGNTQYF
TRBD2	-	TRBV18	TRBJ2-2	TGTGCCAGCTCACCCAGGCTAGCGGGAGGGCCCGACGGGGAGCTGTTTTTT	CASSPRLAGGPDGELFF
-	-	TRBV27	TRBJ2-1	TGTGCCAGCGGGTCTGGCGGGCGTGAGCAGTTCTTC	CASGSGGREQFF
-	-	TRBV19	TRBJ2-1	TGTGCCAGTGGGAAGAATGAGCAGTTCTTC	CASGKNEQFF
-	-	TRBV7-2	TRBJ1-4	TGTGCCAGCAGCTTGCCGGGGGGCGGGCTGTTTTTT	CASSLPGGGLFF
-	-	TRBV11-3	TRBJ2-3	TGTGCCAGCAGCTTGAGGGGAGCCTACACAGATACGCAGTATTTT	CASSLRGAYTDTQYF
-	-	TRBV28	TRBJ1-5	TGTGCCAGCAGCCTTGCAGGACTTAGTTCCAATCAGCCCCAGCATTTT	CASSLAGLSSNQPQHF
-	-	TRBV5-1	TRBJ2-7	TGCGCCAGCAGCTTGGTGGCTAGCGAGTCCTACGAGCAGTACTTC	CASSLVASESYEQYF
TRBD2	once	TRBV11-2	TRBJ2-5	TGTGCCAGCACTCCATCCGGACTAGCGGGGGCCCAGTACTTC	CASTPSGLAGAQYF
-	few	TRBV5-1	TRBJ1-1	TGCGCCAGCAGCTTGGGAAGTGTGAACACTGAAGCTTTCTTT	CASSLGSVNTEAFF